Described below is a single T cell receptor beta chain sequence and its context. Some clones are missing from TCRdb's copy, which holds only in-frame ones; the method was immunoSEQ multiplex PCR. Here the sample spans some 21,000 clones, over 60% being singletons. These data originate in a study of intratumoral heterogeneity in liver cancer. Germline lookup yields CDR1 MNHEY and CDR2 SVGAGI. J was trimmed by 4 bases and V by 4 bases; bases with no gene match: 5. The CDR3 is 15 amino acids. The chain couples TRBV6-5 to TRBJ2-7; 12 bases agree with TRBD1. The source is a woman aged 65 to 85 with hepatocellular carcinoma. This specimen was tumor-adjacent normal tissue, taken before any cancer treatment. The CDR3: CASSFGTGGPYEQYF. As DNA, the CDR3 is TGTGCCAGCAGTTTCGGGACAGGGGGCCCGTACGAGCAGTACTTC.